Below, 8 T cell receptor beta chains from the same sample are listed, as sequenced in a study of T-cell memory formation after mild COVID-19. Via MiXCR, TCRdb re-called the 5' RACE reads, giving one row per CDR3 protein. Among about 250,000 distinct CDR3 sequences listed, roughly 14% were seen once. Sample: PBMCs or a T cell subset sorted from them (not recorded which). These receptors all come from an adult woman who had mild COVID-19 (a few samples of this study predate the infection). Cell type and time point are not known.

V and J are TRBV7-6 and TRBJ2-1; D call uncertain. Germline assignment: CDR1 SGHVS and CDR2 FNYEAQ. The CDR3 is 12 amino acids. V was cut by 5 bases and J by 12 bases, with 14 bases left in between. The CDR3 reads CASSTTTLRQFF. CDR3 in DNA: TGTGCCAGCAGCACTACGACACTGAGGCAGTTCTTC.

This clonotype appeared a few times. V and J are TRBV6-1 and TRBJ1-2; D uncertain. From germline, CDR1 is MNHNS and CDR2 SASEGT. Between the trimmed V and J ends, which lost 8 bases and 5 bases, there was a span of 18 bases. CDR3 length: 14 amino acids. CDR3 DNA sequence: TGTGCCAGCTTTGGGTATGAGCTTCGGTATGGCTACACCTTC. It specifies CASFGYELRYGYTF.

This CDR3 reads CASSQTGFEQYF. Here the CDR3 DNA reads TGTGCCAGCAGCCAGACAGGATTCGAGCAGTACTTC. The chain couples TRBV11-1 to TRBJ2-7; D perhaps matches TRBD1 (6 bases). V was shortened by 5 bases and J by 6 bases, with 11 bases between the two germline ends. CDR3 size: 12 residues. Germline lookup yields CDR1 SGHAT and CDR2 FQDESV (reference sequence).

There are a few counts of this clonotype. The chain recombines TRBV24-1 with TRBJ2-3, with D perhaps TRBD1 (6 bases). CDR1 and CDR2 (germline): KGHDR, SFDVKD. Trimming removed 5 bases from V and 0 bases from J, with 11 bases in between. This CDR3 comprises 15 residues. The CDR3 coding sequence is TGTGCCACCAGTGGAGTACAGGGTAGCACAGATACGCAGTATTTT. Its protein is CATSGVQGSTDTQYF.

This clonotype was seen a handful of times. The rearrangement joins TRBV6-5 to TRBJ2-5; D is ambiguous. This CDR3 comprises 14 residues. The V end lost 2 bases, the J end lost 1 base, and 8 bases lay between the germline ends. Germline V gives CDR1 MNHEY, CDR2 SVGAGI. The CDR3 here is CASSYDTSQETQYF. For the CDR3, the DNA is TGTGCCAGCAGTTACGACACCAGCCAAGAGACCCAGTACTTC.

This clonotype occurred many times. The rearrangement joins TRBV7-9 to TRBJ2-5; D possibly corresponds to TRBD2 (6 bases). CDR1 is SEHNR and CDR2 is FQNEAQ in the germline V gene (reference sequence). V was clipped by 1 base and J by 2 bases, with 20 bases between them. This CDR3 is 18 amino acids long. CDR3 loop: CASSLVSLPGLVQETQYF. DNA for the CDR3: TGTGCCAGCAGCTTAGTCTCTTTGCCGGGACTCGTTCAAGAGACCCAGTACTTC. The full variable domain, completed using reference TRBV7-9 and TRBJ2-5, is DTGVSQNPRHKITKRGQNVTFRCDPISEHNRLYWYRQTLGQGPEFLTYFQNEAQLEKSRLLSDRFSAERPKGSFSTLEIQRTEQGDSAMYLCASSLVSLPGLVQETQYFGPGTRLLVL.

Only a few counts were recorded for this clonotype. The J gene is TRBJ2-5, the V gene TRBV7-2, with TRBD2 identical over 9 bases. The CDR3 is made up of 14 amino acids. Germline values: CDR1 SGHTA, CDR2 FQGNSA. V shed 5 bases and J 4 bases; nucleotides not matched to a gene: 5. CDR3 in amino acids: CASSRAGGGETQYF. Written as DNA, the CDR3 is TGTGCCAGCAGCCGAGCGGGGGGCGGAGAGACCCAGTACTTC.

This clonotype showed up just a few times. V and J are TRBV24-1 and TRBJ2-1; TRBD2 matches at 11 bases. The CDR3 sequence is 17 residues long. CDR1 and CDR2 (germline): KGHDR, SFDVKD. J was trimmed by 0 bases and V by 3 bases; bases with no gene match: 3. The CDR3 coding sequence is TGTGCCACCAGTGATCGGCTAGCGGGAGGCTCCTACAATGAGCAGTTCTTC. It yields the protein CATSDRLAGGSYNEQFF.